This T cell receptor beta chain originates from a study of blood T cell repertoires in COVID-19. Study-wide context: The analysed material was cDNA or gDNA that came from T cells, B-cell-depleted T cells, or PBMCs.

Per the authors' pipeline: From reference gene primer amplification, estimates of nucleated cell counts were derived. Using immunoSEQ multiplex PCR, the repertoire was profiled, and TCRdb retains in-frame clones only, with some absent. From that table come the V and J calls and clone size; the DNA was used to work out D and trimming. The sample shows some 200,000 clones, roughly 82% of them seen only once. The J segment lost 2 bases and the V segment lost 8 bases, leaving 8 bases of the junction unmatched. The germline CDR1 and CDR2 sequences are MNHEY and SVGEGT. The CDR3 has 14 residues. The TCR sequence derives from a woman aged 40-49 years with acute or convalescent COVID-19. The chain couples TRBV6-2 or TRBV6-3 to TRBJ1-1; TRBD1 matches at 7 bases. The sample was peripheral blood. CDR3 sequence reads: CASGPGQDNTEAFF. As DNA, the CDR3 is TGTGCCAGCGGCCCAGGACAGGATAACACTGAAGCTTTCTTT.